The 18 T cell receptor beta chains given below trace back to one sample, sequenced in a study of blood T cell repertoires in COVID-19 (dated by TCRdb to about 2020). The library relied on the immunoSEQ multiplex PCR assay. TCRdb mirrors the immuneACCESS table, restricted to in-frame sequences. Some clones are absent from its copies; in checked studies, under half trace to an unresolved V gene, and the reason for the others is unknown. The sample records under 250,000 clones, around 83% of which are singletons. The ten largest account for 1.3% of the sample. Sequencing was done on a sample of PBMCs or T cells enriched from blood (not recorded which). The receptors originated from a woman aged 40-49 years with acute COVID-19.

The chain has TRBV5-8 and TRBJ1-3, with a tentative D call TRBD1 (6 bases). Germline V lookup: CDR1 SGHTS, CDR2 YDEGEE. The CDR3 is made up of 15 amino acids. The V and J ends lost 4 bases and 0 bases respectively, with 11 bases between them. This CDR3 reads CASSIDRSSGNTIYF. CDR3 DNA sequence: TGTGCCAGCAGCATTGACAGGTCCTCTGGAAACACCATATATTTT.

Here the CDR3 DNA reads TGTGCCAGCAGCCCAGTCCGGGACATACAAGGTGGTTGGGAGTTCTTC. Amino acid sequence: CASSPVRDIQGGWEFF. The genes are TRBV7-9 and TRBJ2-1, with D perhaps TRBD1 (6 bases). This CDR3 is built from 16 residues. CDR1 is SEHNR, CDR2 FQNEAQ, per germline (reference sequence). V dropped 5 bases and J dropped 14 bases, with 28 bases sitting between them. The full variable domain, rest sourced from reference TRBV7-9 and TRBJ2-1, is DTGVSQNPRHKITKRGQNVTFRCDPISEHNRLYWYRQTLGQGPEFLTYFQNEAQLEKSRLLSDRFSAERPKGSFSTLEIQRTEQGDSAMYLCASSPVRDIQGGWEFFGPGTRLTVL.

As DNA, the CDR3 is TGTGCCAGCAGCTTCCAAGCGGGGGGGCCGTGGAATGAGCAGTTCTTC. The encoded protein is CASSFQAGGPWNEQFF. The chain combines TRBV5-6 with TRBJ2-1, with TRBD2 identical over 10 bases. The germline CDR1 and CDR2 sequences are SGHDT and YYEEEE. The length of the CDR3 is 16 residues. The trim removed 2 bases at V and 7 bases at J, leaving 9 bases unmatched.

The chain joins TRBV27 to TRBJ1-6, with TRBD1 identical over 7 bases. Germline V gene lookup returns CDR1 MNHEY and CDR2 SMNVEV (reference sequence). V lost 3 bases to trimming and J lost 0 bases; unmatched junction nucleotides: 8. The CDR3 contains 18 residues. The CDR3 region has the DNA TGTGCCAGCAGTTTTTCGACAGGGCTCATCTCCTATAATTCACCCCTCCACTTT. Protein sequence: CASSFSTGLISYNSPLHF.

The rearrangement joins TRBV7-9 to TRBJ1-4; a weak D match, TRBD1 (5 bases). Trimming pared 5 bases from V and 8 bases from J, leaving 21 bases between. Germline V CDR1 and CDR2: SEHNR, FQNEAQ (reference sequence). The CDR3 covers 16 residues. The CDR3 coding sequence is TGTGCCAGCAGCCCCCGGAGTGGGGGGAGCGGCGAAAAACTGTTTTTT. It is translated as CASSPRSGGSGEKLFF.

This rearrangement joins TRBV19 to TRBJ1-5; weak D call: TRBD1 (6 bases). Germline V gene data show CDR1 as LNHDA and CDR2 as SQIVND (reference sequence). This CDR3 has 16 residues. Trimming took 5 bases from V and 0 from J, leaving 14 bases between them. CDR3 sequence reads: CASSRPSQGSNQPQHF. The CDR3 DNA follows: TGTGCCAGTAGTCGTCCATCACAGGGTAGCAATCAGCCCCAGCATTTT. Combining the CDR3 with reference TRBV19 and TRBJ1-5 gives the whole variable domain DGGITQSPKYLFRKEGQNVTLSCEQNLNHDAMYWYRQDPGQGLRLIYYSQIVNDFQKGDIAEGYSVSREKKESFPLTVTSAQKNPTAFYLCASSRPSQGSNQPQHFGDGTRLSIL.

The chain has TRBV6-5 and TRBJ1-5, with a tentative D call TRBD1 (6 bases). The CDR3 length is 15 residues. Germline V lookup: CDR1 MNHEY, CDR2 SVGAGI. V shed 11 bases and J shed 0 bases, with 17 bases lying between them. The CDR3 region is CAARLQGNSNQPQHF. DNA of the CDR3: TGTGCCGCACGCTTACAGGGAAATAGCAATCAGCCCCAGCATTTT.

The gene calls are TRBV28 and TRBJ1-5, with 7 bases aligning to TRBD1. Unmatched junction bases numbered 14, after V lost 5 bases and J lost 7 bases. CDR3 length: 16 amino acids. Germline V lookup: CDR1 MDHEN, CDR2 SYDVKM. The CDR3 protein is CASSPPTGSSRQPQHF. DNA for the CDR3: TGTGCCAGCAGTCCTCCGACAGGGAGTAGTCGGCAGCCCCAGCATTTT. Complete variable domain (other parts from reference TRBV28 and TRBJ1-5): DVKVTQSSRYLVKRTGEKVFLECVQDMDHENMFWYRQDPGLGLRLIYFSYDVKMKEKGDIPEGYSVSREKKERFSLILESASTNQTSMYLCASSPPTGSSRQPQHFGDGTRLSIL.

The table lists this clone with a count of one. The chain joins TRBV11-2 to TRBJ1-1, with 8 positions matching TRBD1. Trimming removed 2 bases from V and 4 bases from J; junction bases left unmatched: 6. This CDR3 region has 15 residues. CDR1 and CDR2 (germline): SGHAT, FQNNGV. The CDR3 region is CASSLFQGAGTEAFF. The CDR3 region has the DNA TGTGCCAGCAGCTTATTTCAGGGGGCCGGCACTGAAGCTTTCTTT.

The chain has TRBV27 and TRBJ2-2; D unclear. The V and J ends lost 4 bases and 2 bases respectively, with 11 bases between them. This CDR3 has 15 amino acids. CDR1 and CDR2 (germline): MNHEY, SMNVEV (reference sequence). DNA for the CDR3: TGTGCCAGCAGTTCCCCGTCTGTCAACACCGGGGAGCTGTTTTTT. Translated: CASSSPSVNTGELFF.

J is TRBJ2-7 and V is TRBV4-1, with 15 bases that match TRBD2. The germline CDR1 and CDR2 sequences are MGHRA and YSYEKL. Trimming at V came to 0 bases and at J to 0 bases, leaving 9 bases not matched to a gene. This CDR3 comprises 20 residues. This CDR3 reads CASSQDMGLAGGFRSYEQYF. The DNA for the CDR3 is TGCGCCAGCAGCCAAGATATGGGACTAGCGGGAGGTTTCCGCTCCTACGAGCAGTACTTC.

The rearrangement uses TRBV3-1 (or the pseudogene TRBV3-2) and TRBJ1-2; D not certain. The V end was cut by 6 bases, the J end by 2 bases, with 10 bases between. Looked up from germline, CDR1 is LGHDT and CDR2 is YNNKEL (reference sequence). The CDR3 loop spans 13 amino acids. Here the CDR3 DNA reads TGTGCCAGCAGAGGCGGCAGAAACTATGGCTACACCTTC. This translates into CASRGGRNYGYTF.

On this clone itself: Mismatch with germline at one junction end may stem from a read error. This chain connects TRBV29-1 to TRBJ2-1, with D maybe TRBD1 (6 bases). The length of the CDR3 is 13 residues. Per germline, CDR1 SQVTM and CDR2 ANQGSEA. The CDR3 DNA follows: TGCAGCGTGGAAGAATTTAGGGGGAATGAGCAGTTCTTC. Translation: CSVEEFRGNEQFF.

The chain couples TRBV4-2 to TRBJ2-5; 9 positions match TRBD1. This CDR3 spans 15 amino acids. V dropped 1 base and J dropped 2; count of bases not matched to a gene: 2. Germline values: CDR1 LGHNA, CDR2 YNFKEQ. The CDR3 loop reads CASSQVGTGQETQYF. In DNA, the CDR3 is TGTGCCAGCAGCCAAGTGGGGACAGGGCAAGAGACCCAGTACTTC.

The V call is TRBV12-5, the J call TRBJ2-1; 13 nucleotides line up with TRBD2. The trim removed 6 bases at V and 9 bases at J, leaving 11 bases unmatched. Germline CDR1 reads LGHNT; CDR2 reads FRNRAP. The CDR3 has 16 residues. DNA of the CDR3: TGTGCTAGTGGCCGTTCCGGGACTAGCGGGATGGGTGAGCAGTTCTTC. Amino acids: CASGRSGTSGMGEQFF.

The chain links TRBV4-1 to TRBJ2-3; TRBD1 matches 7 bases. The CDR3 sequence is 14 residues long. The trim removed 8 bases at V and 2 bases at J, leaving 7 bases unmatched. Germline CDR1 reads MGHRA; CDR2 reads YSYEKL. CDR3 amino acids: CASSPGQLTDTQYF. The CDR3 bases are TGCGCCAGCTCCCCGGGACAGCTCACAGATACGCAGTATTTT.

The gene calls are TRBV12-5 and TRBJ1-1, with a tentative D call TRBD1 (5 bases). V gave up 3 bases and J gave up 0 bases, with 11 bases separating them. The CDR3 length is 15 residues. Germline assignment: CDR1 LGHNT and CDR2 FRNRAP. The CDR3 DNA reads as TGTGCTAGTGGTTTTACGGGGGGTTTGAACACTGAAGCTTTCTTT. Translating gives CASGFTGGLNTEAFF.

The chain couples TRBV4-1 to TRBJ2-7; 11 nucleotides agree with TRBD2. V dropped 2 bases and J dropped 4; count of bases not matched to a gene: 1. Germline V gene lookup returns CDR1 MGHRA and CDR2 YSYEKL. This CDR3 is built from 14 residues. The CDR3 region has the DNA TGCGCCAGCAGCCAACTAGCGGGAGGTTACGAGCAGTACTTC. It encodes CASSQLAGGYEQYF.